This paragraph covers one T cell receptor beta chain sequence. The data originate from a study of blood T cell repertoires in COVID-19. Whole-study context: The United States, Italy and Spain supplied acute and convalescent COVID-19 samples. Sample material is recorded as cDNA or gDNA derived from T cells, B-cell-depleted T cells, or PBMCs.

Here immunoSEQ multiplex PCR was the method, and the copy in TCRdb shows in-frame clones only, minus some. The data show under 200,000 clones, around 80% seen once. This CDR3 spans 16 amino acids. V was pared by 7 bases and J by 5 bases, with 8 bases of the junction left unmatched. In germline, CDR1 is SQVTM, CDR2 ANQGSEA. The chain links TRBV29-1 to TRBJ2-1, with TRBD2 matching 16 bases. The sequence derives from a woman of 80 years or more with active or convalescent COVID-19. The sample comprised peripheral blood. CDR3 region: CSGTRGTSGGDNEQFF. The CDR3 bases are TGCAGCGGGACCCGAGGGACTAGCGGGGGGGACAATGAGCAGTTCTTC.